This T cell receptor beta chain was recorded in a study of T-cell reconstitution after alpha-beta-depleted transplantation in children. Library preparation (for TCRbeta) was performed with unique molecular identifiers. Via MiXCR, TCRdb re-called the PCR reads, giving one row per CDR3 protein. This table holds just over 950,000 distinct CDR3 sequences, 25% to 30% found once. V was shortened by 4 bases and J by 6 bases, with 16 bases between the two germline ends. Germline V gene sequence: CDR1 SGHRS, CDR2 YFSETQ. The length of the CDR3 is 14 residues. The receptor was isolated from a boy under three years old who had a stem cell transplant for SCID, so the T cells may come from the graft donor. The chain is built from TRBV5-1 and TRBJ1-1; no firm D call. The specimen comprised PBMCs, mostly from graft donor cells, sampled 360 days after TCRalphabeta/CD19-depleted stem cell transplant. Written as DNA, the CDR3 is TGCGCCAGCAGCAAGCCCCGGGCGCGCGCTGAAGCTTTCTTT. This translates into CASSKPRARAEAFF.